Listed below are T cell receptor beta chains from one sample, sequenced in a study of read filtering for tumor transcriptome and immune sequencing. TCRdb passed the reads through MiXCR, listing each CDR3 protein once. Of 25,000 to 35,000 distinct CDR3 sequences listed, over 13% were seen once; the top ten hold about 41%. Sequencing used a population of CD138-negative cells sorted from bone marrow. Source of these receptors: a donor aged 40 or older with multiple myeloma. Each CDR3 is given with its conserved first and last residue. A D gene is named only where the DNA matches it firmly. Clone size appears in some rows only: once, few, many, or a class for an expanded clone.

>TRBV30|TRBD2|TRBJ2-1|-
TGTGCCTGGAGTAGGAAGCTAGCGGGAGTCCATGAGCAGTTCTTC
CAWSRKLAGVHEQFF
>TRBV6-2/TRBV6-3|TRBD2|TRBJ2-1|many
TGTGCCAGCACGACTAGCGGACACTCCTACAATGAGCAGTTCTTC
CASTTSGHSYNEQFF
>TRBV2|-|TRBJ2-3|once
TGTGCCAGCTCTGCTATCACCACTAGCACAGATACGCAGTATTTT
CASSAITTSTDTQYF
>TRBV12-3/TRBV12-4|-|TRBJ1-1|many
TGTGCCAGCAGTCCCCGAGGGGGGCCGAACACTGAAGCTTTCTTT
CASSPRGGPNTEAFF
>TRBV5-5|-|TRBJ2-3|many
TGTGCCAGCAGCTTTTTCGACAGGGAGGGGTCAGATACGCAGTATTTT
CASSFFDREGSDTQYF
>TRBV6-9|TRBD1|TRBJ1-5|few
TGTGCCAGCAGTTCGCTTAACCGGGACAGGAGCCAATCAGCCCAGCATTTT
CASSSLNRDRSQSAQHF
>TRBV20-1|TRBD2|TRBJ2-5|many
TGCAGTGCTAGGTTGGGGCGGGAGGGACAAGAGACCCAGTACTTC
CSARLGREGQETQYF
>TRBV3-1|TRBD1|TRBJ2-1|many
TGTGCCAGCAGCCAGCGGGTACAGGGGGCCTCCTACAATGAGCAGTTCTTC
CASSQRVQGASYNEQFF
>TRBV19|TRBD1|TRBJ1-5|many
TGTGCCAGTAGGACAGGGAATCAGCCCCAGCATTTT
CASRTGNQPQHF
>TRBV7-9|-|TRBJ2-1|many
TGTGCCAGCAGCTTAGCGCTAGTGTGGGATGAGCAGTTCTTC
CASSLALVWDEQFF
>TRBV5-1|-|TRBJ2-5|many
TGCGCCAGCAGCTTGCGGGCTATGTCCCAAGAGACCCAGTACTTC
CASSLRAMSQETQYF
>TRBV2|-|TRBJ2-5|many
TGTGCCAGCAGTGCGCCCCGGGGTTTCGGAGGAGAGGAGACCCAGTACTTC
CASSAPRGFGGEETQYF
>TRBV19|TRBD1|TRBJ1-2|many
TGTGCCAGTACTACAGCCGGGACAGACTATGGCTACACCTTC
CASTTAGTDYGYTF
>TRBV11-2|TRBD2|TRBJ2-1|many
TGTGCCAGCAGCTTGACTAGCGGGACTCGGAATGAGCAGTTCTTC
CASSLTSGTRNEQFF